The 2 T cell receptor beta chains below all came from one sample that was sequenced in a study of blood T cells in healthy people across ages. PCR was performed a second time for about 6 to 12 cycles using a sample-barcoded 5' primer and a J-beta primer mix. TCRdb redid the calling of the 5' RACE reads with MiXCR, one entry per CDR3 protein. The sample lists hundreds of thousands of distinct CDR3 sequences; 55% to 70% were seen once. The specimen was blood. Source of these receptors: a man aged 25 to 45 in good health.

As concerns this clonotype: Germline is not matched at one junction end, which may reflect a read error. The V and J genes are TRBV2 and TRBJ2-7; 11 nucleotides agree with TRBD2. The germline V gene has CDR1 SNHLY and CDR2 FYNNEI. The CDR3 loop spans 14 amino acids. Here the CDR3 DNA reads TGCGCCAGCAGTGAGACTAGCGGGACTTACGAGCAGTACTTC. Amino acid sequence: CASSETSGTYEQYF.

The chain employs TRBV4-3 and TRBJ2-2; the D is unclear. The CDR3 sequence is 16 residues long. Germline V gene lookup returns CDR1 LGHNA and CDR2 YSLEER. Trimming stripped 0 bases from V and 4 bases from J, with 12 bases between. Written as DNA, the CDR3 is TGCGCCAGCAGCCAAGAAGTCTCTGTGGGCACCGGGGAGCTGTTTTTT. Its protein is CASSQEVSVGTGELFF.